This T cell receptor beta chain was captured by sequencing in a study of CD8 T cells in ankylosing spondylitis. Overall study results and limits: Those disease-linked clones were CD8+; they were also relatively rare in peripheral blood. Disease-linked clones reportedly showed significant enrichment in matched ankylosing spondylitis synovial fluid.

Quantitative molecular-barcoded 5'-RACE generated the TCR beta libraries. TCRdb re-called the 5' RACE reads through MiXCR, storing one row per CDR3 protein. The data show a few hundred thousand distinct CDR3 sequences, over 15% seen once. This clonotype came up many times. Its matching antigen is unknown. V gave up 8 bases and J gave up 2 bases; unmatched junction bases: 7. Germline lookup yields CDR1 SQVTM and CDR2 ANQGSEA. This CDR3 has 13 amino acids. The sequenced sample consisted of blood, either unsorted or a sorted T cell fraction (not recorded which). This chain connects TRBV29-1 to TRBJ2-7, with 9 bases that match TRBD1. The TCR originated in a male donor with ankylosing spondylitis or in good health (not recorded which). The DNA for the CDR3 is TGCAGCACTACAGGGGGCTCGACCTACGAGCAGTACTTC. Translating gives CSTTGGSTYEQYF.